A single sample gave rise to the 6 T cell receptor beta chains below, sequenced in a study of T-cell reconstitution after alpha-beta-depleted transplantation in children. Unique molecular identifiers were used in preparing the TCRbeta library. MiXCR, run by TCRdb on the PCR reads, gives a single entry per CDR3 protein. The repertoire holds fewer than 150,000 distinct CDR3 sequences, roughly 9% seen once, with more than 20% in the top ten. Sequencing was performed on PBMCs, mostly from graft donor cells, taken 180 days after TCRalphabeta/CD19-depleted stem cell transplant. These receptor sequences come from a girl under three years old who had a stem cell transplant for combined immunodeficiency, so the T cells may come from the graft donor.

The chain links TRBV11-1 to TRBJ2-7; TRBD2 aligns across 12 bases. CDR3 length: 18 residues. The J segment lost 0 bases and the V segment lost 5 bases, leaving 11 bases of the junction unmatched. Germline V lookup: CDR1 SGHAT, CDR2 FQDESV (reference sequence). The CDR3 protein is CASSPGTSGPQGSYEQYF. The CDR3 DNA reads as TGTGCCAGCAGCCCGGGGACTAGCGGGCCCCAGGGCTCCTACGAGCAGTACTTC.

The CDR3 is CASSLETGLRFYNEQFF. The DNA of the CDR3 is TGTGCCAGCAGCCTAGAAACGGGACTCCGCTTCTACAATGAGCAGTTCTTC. The chain links TRBV13 to TRBJ2-1; perhaps TRBD2 as D (6 bases). V was trimmed by 5 bases and J by 3 bases, leaving 20 bases between them. CDR1 is PRHDT and CDR2 is FYEKMQ in the germline V gene (reference sequence). The CDR3 has 17 residues.

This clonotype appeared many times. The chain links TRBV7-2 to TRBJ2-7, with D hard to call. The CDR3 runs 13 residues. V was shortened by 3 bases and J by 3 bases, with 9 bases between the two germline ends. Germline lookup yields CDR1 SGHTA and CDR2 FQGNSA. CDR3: CASSFRLYYEQYF. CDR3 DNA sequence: TGTGCCAGCAGCTTTAGGCTTTACTACGAGCAGTACTTC. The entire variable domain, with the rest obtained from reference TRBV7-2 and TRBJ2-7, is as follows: GAGVSQSPSNKVTEKGKDVELRCDPISGHTALYWYRQSLGQGLEFLIYFQGNSAPDKSGLPSDRFSAERTGGSVSTLTIQRTQQEDSAVYLCASSFRLYYEQYFGPGTRLTVT.

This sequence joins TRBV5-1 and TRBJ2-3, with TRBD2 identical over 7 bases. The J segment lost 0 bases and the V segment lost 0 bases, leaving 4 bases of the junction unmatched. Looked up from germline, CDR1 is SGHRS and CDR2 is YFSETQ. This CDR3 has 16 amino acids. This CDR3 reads CASSLGVSGSTDTQYF. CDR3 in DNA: TGCGCCAGCAGCTTGGGCGTTAGCGGGAGCACAGATACGCAGTATTTT.

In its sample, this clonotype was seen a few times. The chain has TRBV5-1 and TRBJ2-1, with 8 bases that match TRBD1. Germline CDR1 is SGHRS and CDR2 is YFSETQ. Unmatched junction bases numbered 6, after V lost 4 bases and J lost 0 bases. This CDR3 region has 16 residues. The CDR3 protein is CASSTGQGRSYNEQFF. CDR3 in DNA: TGCGCCAGCAGCACTGGACAGGGCCGCTCCTACAATGAGCAGTTCTTC. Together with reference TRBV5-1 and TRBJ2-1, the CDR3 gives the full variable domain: KAGVTQTPRYLIKTRGQQVTLSCSPISGHRSVSWYQQTPGQGLQFLFEYFSETQRNKGNFPGRFSGRQFSNSRSEMNVSTLELGDSALYLCASSTGQGRSYNEQFFGPGTRLTVL.

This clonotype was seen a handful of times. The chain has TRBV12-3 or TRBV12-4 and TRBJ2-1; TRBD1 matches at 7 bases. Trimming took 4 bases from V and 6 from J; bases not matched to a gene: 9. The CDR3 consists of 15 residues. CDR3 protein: CASSSLDSGGNEQFF. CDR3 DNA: TGTGCCAGCAGTTCCCTCGACTCAGGGGGCAATGAGCAGTTCTTC.